This T cell receptor (beta chain) was sequenced for a study of shared clonotypes between healthy human individuals. The germline CDR1 and CDR2 sequences are MGHRA and YSYEKL. With 0 bases removed from V and 6 bases from J, the gap between germline ends came to 8 bases. The CDR3 is 13 amino acids. Naive CD8 cells lacked CD45RO, underwent positive selection for CCR7 and left out terminally differentiated effector memory CD45RA+ cells. About this clone: Its antigen is not identified.

Study-wide findings and caveats: The genetic and exposure-history diversity represented was limited by few donors. Shared across a handful of donors were 4% to 5% of the naive CD4 clonotypes.

Execution of the assay was at deep level. Authors' analysis steps: Junction-only sequences without quality scores were provided by ImmunoSEQ, so filtering was different. Some clones are missing from TCRdb's copy, which holds only in-frame ones; the method was immunoSEQ multiplex PCR. V, J and clone size reflect that table, while D and trimming were determined from the DNA. The sample has millions of clones; approximately 94% are singletons. The receptor comes from a man aged 18 to 35 in good health. The sequencing input was naive CD8+ T cells sorted from blood. The chain uses TRBV4-1 and TRBJ1-1, with D perhaps TRBD1 (6 bases). DNA of the CDR3: TGCGCCAGCAGCCAAGATCAGGGGTCTGAAGCTTTCTTT. It codes for CASSQDQGSEAFF.